This TCR beta chain was captured in a study of T-cell reconstitution after alpha-beta-depleted transplantation in children (dated by TCRdb to the mid-2010s). About the study as a whole: Using TCR repertoire profiling, the study followed T-cell immune reconstitution in a quantitative way in children after TCRalphabeta/CD19-depleted allogeneic hematopoietic cell transplantation.

On the study overall, not on this receptor specifically: The frequencies of hyperexpanded clones fell over the following months, and after one year, T-cell counts and TCRbeta diversity were mostly attributed to newly produced T cells. The apparently early recovery of alphabetaT-cell counts about two months after transplant reportedly depended on only several hundred rapidly expanded clones that came from non-depleted graft cells. In some patients, the high TCRbeta diversity seen at day 60 was put down to recipient T cells and intrathymic progenitors that had survived conditioning.

V and J are truncated by 5 bases and 5 bases respectively, leaving an intervening sequence of 12 bases. For CDR1 and CDR2, the germline V gene lists SGHTA and FQGNSA. Inclusive of the bounding cysteine and phenylalanine, the CDR3 is 13 residues long. Only CDR3 DNA is held: 39 bases, read in frame from base 1. This clonotype was recorded at least ten times. Its specific antigen is unknown. Within one base of it there is no much larger clone, and no base qualities were kept. Libraries were constructed by PCR. TCRdb shows the sequencer as Illumina HiSeq 2500. TCR library preparation used molecular barcoding, with unique molecular identifiers applied to normalize quantification of the TCRbeta repertoire. The public reads were run again by TCRdb, first through fastp at Q25 and then through MiXCR, and only productive beta chains were kept. CDR3 protein duplicates are merged, each entry listing the most common genes and DNA. The sample has 480,000 or so distinct CDR3 sequences on record, roughly a tenth of them singletons. Just over 2% of the sample belongs to the ten largest clones.

The treatment or condition label here, explained by the study, means: allogeneic hematopoietic cell transplantation with graft depleted of TCRalphabeta T cells and CD19 B cells. Transplant recipients were children who received TCRalphabeta/CD19-depleted allogeneic hematopoietic cell grafts. This specimen was PBMCs, taken before TCRalphabeta/CD19-depleted stem cell transplant. The sequence came from a child aged 2 to 9 with inherited bone marrow failure, due to receive a stem cell transplant. The sequence is built from TRBV7-2 and TRBJ2-5, with a weak D call of TRBD2 (6 bases match). The DNA reads as follows: TGTGCCAGCAGCCGGGACTTCGGGGAGACCCAGTACTTC. The resulting protein is CASSRDFGETQYF.